A selection of T cell receptor beta chains follows, all from one sample in a study of PD-L1 blockade in urothelial cancer. The table came from immunoSEQ multiplex PCR; TCRdb's copy has only in-frame clones and leaves some out. The top ten clones hold 6.5% to 8% of a sample with about 79,000 clones, roughly 80% of them seen once. This specimen consisted of PBMCs, obtained around atezolizumab (anti-PD-L1) treatment. The receptors stem from a middle-aged man with urothelial cancer. Both conserved end residues are part of each CDR3. D genes are given only for firm matches. Only some rows state a clone size, as once, few, many or a class for expanded clones.

v_gene,abundance,j_gene,d_gene,CDR3nt,CDR3aa
TRBV4-1,-,TRBJ1-1,-,TGCGCCAGCAGCCACCAAGACTGGGGGGAGGGTACTGAAGCTTTCTTT,CASSHQDWGEGTEAFF
TRBV29-1,-,TRBJ2-7,-,TGCAGCGTTGAAGGACAGGCCTACGAGCAGTACTTC,CSVEGQAYEQYF
TRBV21-1,-,TRBJ1-2,-,TGTGCCAGCAGCCCCAGACGTACCACAGCCCCCGGTCTCCATGGCTACACCTTC,CASSPRRTTAPGLHGYTF
TRBV7-8,-,TRBJ2-7,TRBD2,TGTGCCAGCAGCGCCGTGAGACTAGCGGACTCCTACGAGCAGTACTTC,CASSAVRLADSYEQYF
TRBV28,-,TRBJ1-1,-,TGTGCCAGCACGGGGTCTGGTCTGCAGAGGAACACTGAAGCTTTCTTT,CASTGSGLQRNTEAFF
TRBV7-9,-,TRBJ2-1,TRBD1,TGTGCCAGCAGCTCCCACGACAGGGGGGAGAGATACAATGAGCAGTTCTTC,CASSSHDRGERYNEQFF
TRBV7-2,once,TRBJ1-3,-,TGTGCCAGCAGCTTGACAGTTGGCTCTGGAAACACCATATATTTT,CASSLTVGSGNTIYF
TRBV27,once,TRBJ1-5,-,TGTGCCAGCAGTCCTGGACACTATAGCAATCAGCCCCAGCATTTT,CASSPGHYSNQPQHF
TRBV6-1,once,TRBJ2-1,TRBD2,TGTGCCAGCAGTGGGAGAAAGCGGGAAACAGGCAATGAGCAGTTCTTC,CASSGRKRETGNEQFF
TRBV11-2,-,TRBJ2-1,TRBD2,TGTGCCAGCAGCTTTGGACTAGCGAGCCTCGAGCAGTTCTTC,CASSFGLASLEQFF
TRBV30,-,TRBJ1-4,-,TGTGCCTGGAGTGTACGGGGGGCTGCGGAAAAACTGTTTTTT,CAWSVRGAAEKLFF
TRBV5-1,few,TRBJ2-7,TRBD2,TGCGCCAGCAGCCATCGGACTAGCTCGGGCGAGCAGTACTTC,CASSHRTSSGEQYF
TRBV13,-,TRBJ2-7,TRBD2,TGTGCCAGCAGCTCGCGACAGGGAGTAGCGGGAGTTTCGTACGAGCAGTACTTC,CASSSRQGVAGVSYEQYF
TRBV28,once,TRBJ1-5,-,TGTGCCAGCAGTTTAATAGCGGGGGTCGGACAGCCCCAGCATTTT,CASSLIAGVGQPQHF
TRBV7-3,-,TRBJ2-1,TRBD2,TGTGCCAGCAGCCCGGGGACTAGCGGGAGAGATGAGCAGTTCTTC,CASSPGTSGRDEQFF
TRBV25-1,-,TRBJ1-2,-,TGTGCCAGCAGTTATCTCGGGGGGGGCGGCGGCTACACCTTC,CASSYLGGGGGYTF
TRBV19,-,TRBJ1-5,TRBD1,TGTGCCAGTAGTATAGCCCCGACAGGGGATGGTCAGCCCCAGCATTTT,CASSIAPTGDGQPQHF
TRBV6-6,few,TRBJ1-3,TRBD1,TGTGCCAGCAGTTACTACCCGGGACAGGGGGGAGGCACCATATATTTT,CASSYYPGQGGGTIYF
TRBV5-4,-,TRBJ2-2,-,TGTGCCAGCAGCGGAACAGGGAGAGCAACCGGGGAGCTGTTTTTT,CASSGTGRATGELFF
TRBV4-3,-,TRBJ2-5,TRBD2,TGCGCCAGCAGCCAGGCCCTAGCGGAACGGGAGACCCAGTACTTC,CASSQALAERETQYF
TRBV19,once,TRBJ2-3,-,TGTGCCAGTAGGGGCCTCCGTTCCACAGATACGCAGTATTTT,CASRGLRSTDTQYF
TRBV11-2,once,TRBJ2-3,-,TGTGCCAGCAGCCTATTCTTAGCAGATACGCAGTATTTT,CASSLFLADTQYF
TRBV28,-,TRBJ1-1,-,TGTGCCAGCCACCGGGAGGGCAGACTGAACACTGAAGCTTTCTTT,CASHREGRLNTEAFF
TRBV4-1,few,TRBJ1-4,-,TGCGCCAGCAGCCAAGGACAGGCGGGAGGAGTAAAACTGTTTTTT,CASSQGQAGGVKLFF
TRBV6-4,-,TRBJ2-3,TRBD2,TGTGCCAGCAGCAGGTCCCGTACTAGCGGGAGAACAGATACGCAGTATTTT,CASSRSRTSGRTDTQYF
TRBV19,many,TRBJ2-7,TRBD2,TGTGCCAGTAGTTTTACAGCGGGATCACCTGCCGAGCAGTACTTC,CASSFTAGSPAEQYF
TRBV6-5,few,TRBJ2-7,TRBD1,TGTGCCAGCAGTTGGACAGGGCCCTACGAGCAGTACTTC,CASSWTGPYEQYF
TRBV10-3,-,TRBJ1-4,-,TGTGCCATCAGTGAGGCCCGACAGTGGGAAAAACTGTTTTTT,CAISEARQWEKLFF
TRBV7-9,-,TRBJ1-1,TRBD1,TGTGCCAGCAGCCGGACAGGCGCCTGGGAAGCTGAAGCTTTCTTT,CASSRTGAWEAEAFF
TRBV28,-,TRBJ2-7,TRBD1,TGTGCCAGCAGCACAGAGGGGACAGGGGGGTACGAGCAGTACTTC,CASSTEGTGGYEQYF
TRBV11-2,-,TRBJ2-3,TRBD1,TGTGCCAGCAGCGCCTCAGGGGGTACGCAGTATTTT,CASSASGGTQYF
TRBV10-3,-,TRBJ2-7,TRBD2,TGTGCCATCAGTGAGCCCCTGGGGTCGGGGGGACTAGCGGGAGAGGCCGAGCAGTACTTC,CAISEPLGSGGLAGEAEQYF
TRBV5-6,-,TRBJ2-7,-,TGTGCCAGCAGCTTGCTCAGCGGCTACGAGCAGTACTTC,CASSLLSGYEQYF
TRBV5-4,-,TRBJ1-1,-,TGTGCCAGCAGCTTGGGGGGGCCCCGAGGCCCCACTGAAGCTTTCTTT,CASSLGGPRGPTEAFF
TRBV6-5,-,TRBJ1-5,-,TGTGCCAGCAGCCTCGGGGGACCCAATCAGCCCCAGCATTTT,CASSLGGPNQPQHF
TRBV6-1,-,TRBJ2-7,-,TGTGCCAGCAGTGAAGGGGGGGATTCCTACGAGCAGTACTTC,CASSEGGDSYEQYF
TRBV28,-,TRBJ2-2,TRBD2,TGTGCCAGCAGTTTATGGGAACTAGCGGGAGGGCGCGGCACCGGGGAGCTGTTTTTT,CASSLWELAGGRGTGELFF
TRBV19,-,TRBJ2-3,-,TGTGCCAGTAGTATGAGGCCCCAGGGTAGAGATACGCAGTATTTT,CASSMRPQGRDTQYF
TRBV29-1,-,TRBJ1-4,TRBD1,TGCAGCGCTAGAGACAGGGGGCGAATTGAAAAACTGTTTTTT,CSARDRGRIEKLFF
TRBV7-2,-,TRBJ2-5,TRBD2,TGTACCAGCAGCTTAGACCAGCGGAGGGAGGGGACCCAGTACTTC,CTSSLDQRREGTQYF
TRBV19,-,TRBJ2-1,TRBD2,TGTGCCAGTAGTATCGTAGCGGGGAATGAGCAGTTCTTC,CASSIVAGNEQFF
TRBV30,-,TRBJ2-7,TRBD2,TGTGCCTGGACTAGCGGGAGTTCCCACGAGCAGTACTTC,CAWTSGSSHEQYF